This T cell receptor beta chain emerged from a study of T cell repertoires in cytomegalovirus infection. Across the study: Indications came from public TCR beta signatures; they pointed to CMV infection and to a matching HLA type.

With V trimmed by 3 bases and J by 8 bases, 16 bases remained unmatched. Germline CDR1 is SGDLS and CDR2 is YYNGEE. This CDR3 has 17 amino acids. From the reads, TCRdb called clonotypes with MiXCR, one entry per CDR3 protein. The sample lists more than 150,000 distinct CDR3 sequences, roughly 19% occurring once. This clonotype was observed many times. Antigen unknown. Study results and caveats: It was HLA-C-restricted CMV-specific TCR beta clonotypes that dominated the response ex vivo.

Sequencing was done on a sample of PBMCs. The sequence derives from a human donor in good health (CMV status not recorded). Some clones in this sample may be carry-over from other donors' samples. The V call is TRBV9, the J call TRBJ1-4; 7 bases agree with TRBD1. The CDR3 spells CASSAELRQGSEEKLFF. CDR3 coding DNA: TGTGCCAGCAGCGCAGAGCTTCGACAGGGAAGCGAAGAAAAACTGTTTTTT.